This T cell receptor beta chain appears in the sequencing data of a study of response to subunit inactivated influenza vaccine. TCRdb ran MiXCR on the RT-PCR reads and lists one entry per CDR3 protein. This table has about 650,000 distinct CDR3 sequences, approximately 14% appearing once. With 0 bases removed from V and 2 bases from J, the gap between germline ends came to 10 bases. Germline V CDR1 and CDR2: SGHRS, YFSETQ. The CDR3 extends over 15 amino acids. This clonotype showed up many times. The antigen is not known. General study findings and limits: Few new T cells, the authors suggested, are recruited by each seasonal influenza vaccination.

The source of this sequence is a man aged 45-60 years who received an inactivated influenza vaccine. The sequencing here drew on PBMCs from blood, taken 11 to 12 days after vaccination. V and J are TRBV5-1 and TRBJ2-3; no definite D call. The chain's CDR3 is CASSLVPRNTDTQYF. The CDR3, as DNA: TGCGCCAGCAGCTTGGTTCCGAGAAACACAGATACGCAGTATTTT.